This T cell receptor (beta chain) was sequenced in a study of T cells in Graves' hyperthyroidism and ophthalmopathy. At the level of the study: Peripheral blood samples were taken at initial diagnosis, prior to any treatment.

This clonotype was picked up a small number of times. The antigen is not known. Germline V gene lookup returns CDR1 DFQATT and CDR2 SNEGSKA (reference sequence). The CDR3 totals 12 residues. With 7 bases removed from V and 3 bases from J, the gap between germline ends came to 10 bases. Study observations and caveats: Ophthalmopathy and stable hyperthyroidism were told apart by a 13 V-J model. Median prediction lead before ophthalmopathy onset was 6.5 to 7 months with the model.

Authors of the study amplified TCR beta CDR3 regions from RNA transcripts. The HTBI primer set was used in a first-round RT-PCR of the TCR CDR3. TCRdb called the multiplex PCR reads again in MiXCR, with one record for every CDR3 protein. The table records more than 300,000 distinct CDR3 sequences, around 14% of them present only once. This rearrangement joins TRBV20-1 to TRBJ2-1; possibly TRBD2 for D (5 bases). The source is a woman aged 55-69 years with Graves' hyperthyroidism. The sequencing sample was made of blood. DNA for the CDR3: TGCAGTGTTACGGGAATCTACAATGAGCAGTTCTTC. This gives the protein CSVTGIYNEQFF.